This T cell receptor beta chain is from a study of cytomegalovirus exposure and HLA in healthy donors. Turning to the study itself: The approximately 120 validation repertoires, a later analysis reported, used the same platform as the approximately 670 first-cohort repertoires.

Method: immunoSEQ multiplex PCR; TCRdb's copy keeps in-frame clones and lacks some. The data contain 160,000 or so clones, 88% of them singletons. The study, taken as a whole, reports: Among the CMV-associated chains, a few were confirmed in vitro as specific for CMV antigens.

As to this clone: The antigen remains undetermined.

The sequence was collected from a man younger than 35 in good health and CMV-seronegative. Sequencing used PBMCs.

The CDR3 spells CASSHPGQGIYGYTF. The CDR3 DNA is TGCGCCAGCAGCCATCCGGGACAGGGGATCTATGGCTACACCTTC. This sequence joins TRBV4-1 and TRBJ1-2; TRBD1 matches 10 bases. The CDR3 totals 15 residues. CDR1 is MGHRA and CDR2 is YSYEKL in the germline V gene. The trim removed 3 bases at V and 4 bases at J, leaving 5 bases unmatched.